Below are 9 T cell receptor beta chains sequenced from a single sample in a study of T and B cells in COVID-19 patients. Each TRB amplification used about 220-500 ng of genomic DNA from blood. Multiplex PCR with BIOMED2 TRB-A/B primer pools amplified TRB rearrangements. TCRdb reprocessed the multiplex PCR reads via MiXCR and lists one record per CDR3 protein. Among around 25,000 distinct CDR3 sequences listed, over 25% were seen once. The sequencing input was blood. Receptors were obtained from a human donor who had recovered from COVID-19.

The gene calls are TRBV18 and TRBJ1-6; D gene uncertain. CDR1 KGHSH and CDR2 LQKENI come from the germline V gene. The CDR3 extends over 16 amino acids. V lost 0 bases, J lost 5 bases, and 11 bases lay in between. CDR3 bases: TGTGCCAGCTCACCACCGGCTGGGCTAGATAATTCACCCCTCCACTTT. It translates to CASSPPAGLDNSPLHF.

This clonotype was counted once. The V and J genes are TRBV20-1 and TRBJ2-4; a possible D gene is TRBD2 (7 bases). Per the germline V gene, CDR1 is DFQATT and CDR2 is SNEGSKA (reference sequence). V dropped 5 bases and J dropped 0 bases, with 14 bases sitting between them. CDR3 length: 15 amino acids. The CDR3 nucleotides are TGCAGTGCTCAAGGGGGGGTTCTAGCCAAAAACATTCAGTACTTC. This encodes CSAQGGVLAKNIQYF.

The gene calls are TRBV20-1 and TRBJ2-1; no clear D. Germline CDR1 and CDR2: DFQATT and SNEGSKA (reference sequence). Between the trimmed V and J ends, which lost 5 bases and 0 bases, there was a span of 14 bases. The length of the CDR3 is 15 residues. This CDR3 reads CSAPPTPSSYNEQFF. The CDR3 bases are TGCAGTGCTCCCCCCACGCCCAGCTCCTACAATGAGCAGTTCTTC.

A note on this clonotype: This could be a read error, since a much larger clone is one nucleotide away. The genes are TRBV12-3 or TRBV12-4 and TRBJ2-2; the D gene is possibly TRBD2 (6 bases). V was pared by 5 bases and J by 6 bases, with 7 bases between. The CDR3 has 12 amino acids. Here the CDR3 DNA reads TGTGCCAGCAGTGGCGGGGCCGGGGAGCTGTTTTTT. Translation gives CASSGGAGELFF.

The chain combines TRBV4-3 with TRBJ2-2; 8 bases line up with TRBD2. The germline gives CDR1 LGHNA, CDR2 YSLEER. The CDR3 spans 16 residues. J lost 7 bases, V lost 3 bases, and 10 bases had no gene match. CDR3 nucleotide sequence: TGCGCCAGCAGCCAGGGAGTGCGGGGGGCGGGCGGGGAGCTGTTTTTT. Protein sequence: CASSQGVRGAGGELFF.

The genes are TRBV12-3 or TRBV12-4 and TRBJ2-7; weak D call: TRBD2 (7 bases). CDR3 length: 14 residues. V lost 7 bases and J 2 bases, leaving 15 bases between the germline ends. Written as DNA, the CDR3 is TGTGCCAGCACCTGGGGGGGGGCAGCCTACGAGCAGTACTTC. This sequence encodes CASTWGGAAYEQYF.

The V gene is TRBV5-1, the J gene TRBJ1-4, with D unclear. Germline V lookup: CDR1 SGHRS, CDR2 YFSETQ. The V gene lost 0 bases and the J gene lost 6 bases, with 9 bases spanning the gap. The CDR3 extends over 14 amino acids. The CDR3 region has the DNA TGCGCCAGCAGCTTGGAGGCAGGCTATGAAAAACTGTTTTTT. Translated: CASSLEAGYEKLFF.

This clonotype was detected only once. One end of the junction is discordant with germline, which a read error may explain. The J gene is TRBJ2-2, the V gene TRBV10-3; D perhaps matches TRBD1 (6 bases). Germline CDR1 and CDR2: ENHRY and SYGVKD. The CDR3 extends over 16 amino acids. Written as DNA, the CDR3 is TGTGCCATCAGAGAGTCAGGGCCAGGGGACACCGGGGAGCTGTTTTTT. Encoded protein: CAIRESGPGDTGELFF.

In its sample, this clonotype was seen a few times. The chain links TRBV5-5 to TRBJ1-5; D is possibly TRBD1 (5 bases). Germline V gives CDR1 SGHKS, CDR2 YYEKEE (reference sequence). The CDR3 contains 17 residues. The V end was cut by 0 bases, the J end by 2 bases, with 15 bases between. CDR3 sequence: CASSLGPQGSRNQPQHF. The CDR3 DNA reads TGTGCCAGCAGCTTGGGGCCGCAGGGTTCGCGCAATCAGCCCCAGCATTTT.